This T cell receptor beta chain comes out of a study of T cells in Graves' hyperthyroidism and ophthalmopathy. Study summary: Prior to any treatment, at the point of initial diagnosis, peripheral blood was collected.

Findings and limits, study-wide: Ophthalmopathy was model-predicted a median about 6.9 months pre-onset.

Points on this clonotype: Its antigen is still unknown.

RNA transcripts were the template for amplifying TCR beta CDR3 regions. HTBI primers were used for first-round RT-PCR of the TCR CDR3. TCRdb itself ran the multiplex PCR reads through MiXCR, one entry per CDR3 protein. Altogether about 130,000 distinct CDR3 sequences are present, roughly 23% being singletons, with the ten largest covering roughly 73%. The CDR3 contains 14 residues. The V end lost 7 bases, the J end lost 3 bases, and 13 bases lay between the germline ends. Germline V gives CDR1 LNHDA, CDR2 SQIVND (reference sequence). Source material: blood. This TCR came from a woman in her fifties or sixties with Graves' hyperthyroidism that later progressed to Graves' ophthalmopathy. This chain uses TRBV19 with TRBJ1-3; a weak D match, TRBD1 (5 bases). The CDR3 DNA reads TGTGCCAGTACGACAGTCAAACTTGGAAACACCATATATTTT. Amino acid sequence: CASTTVKLGNTIYF.